These T cell receptor beta chains were read from a single sample in a study of blood T cell repertoires in COVID-19. Using immunoSEQ multiplex PCR, the repertoire was profiled, and TCRdb retains in-frame clones only, with some absent. This table holds around 220,000 clones, around 82% found once. The material sequenced was PBMCs or T cells enriched from blood (not recorded which). The receptors shown here come from a woman aged 40 to 55 with acute COVID-19. CDR3s include the opening cysteine and the closing phenylalanine or tryptophan. D genes are given only for firm matches. Clone size is given for some rows only: seen once, a few or many times, or a class if the clone is expanded.

V	size	D	J	CDR3	DNA
TRBV9	.	.	TRBJ2-7	CASSANFRSDEQYF	TGTGCCAGCAGCGCCAATTTCAGGTCCGACGAGCAGTACTTC
TRBV5-6	.	TRBD1	TRBJ1-6	CASSWGQQSPLHF	TGTGCCAGCAGTTGGGGACAGCAATCACCCCTCCACTTT
TRBV28	.	TRBD1	TRBJ1-2	CASIKDRVYGYTF	TGTGCCAGCATCAAGGACAGGGTCTATGGCTACACCTTC
TRBV7-9	.	.	TRBJ2-2	CAPNKGGGTGELFF	TGTGCCCCGAATAAGGGCGGAGGCACCGGGGAGCTGTTTTTT
TRBV10-3	.	TRBD2	TRBJ2-2	CAISEVLAGGPSTGELFF	TGTGCCATCAGTGAGGTACTAGCGGGCGGCCCGTCCACCGGGGAGCTGTTTTTT
TRBV6-1	.	TRBD1	TRBJ2-5	CASSEAFTGAWRETQYF	TGTGCCAGCAGTGAAGCGTTCACAGGGGCTTGGAGGGAGACCCAGTACTTC
TRBV6-6	.	TRBD1	TRBJ1-6	CASSLSGQGANSPLHF	TGTGCCAGCAGCTTATCCGGACAGGGGGCGAATTCACCCCTCCACTTT
TRBV28	.	TRBD1	TRBJ1-3	CASSYQTGRGNTIYF	TGTGCCAGCAGTTATCAGACAGGGCGGGGAAACACCATATATTTT
TRBV28	.	.	TRBJ1-4	CASSLAGLESEKLFF	TGTGCCAGCTCCCTCGCGGGGCTAGAGAGTGAAAAACTGTTTTTT
TRBV27	.	TRBD1	TRBJ2-7	CASSLYRGYEQYF	TGTGCCAGCAGTTTATACAGGGGCTACGAGCAGTACTTC
TRBV25-1	.	TRBD1	TRBJ2-3	CASSVPGTGLSTDTQYF	TGTGCCAGCAGTGTACCAGGGACAGGGCTGAGCACAGATACGCAGTATTTT
TRBV2	.	.	TRBJ2-2	CASSSRGIAGELFF	TGTGCCAGCAGTTCAAGGGGCATAGCCGGGGAGCTGTTTTTT
TRBV7-2	few	.	TRBJ1-2	CASSYRSLGQVVNYGYTF	TGTGCCAGCAGCTATCGAAGCCTGGGGCAGGTGGTGAACTATGGCTACACCTTC
TRBV27	.	TRBD1	TRBJ2-1	CASSLGQGVHNEQFF	TGTGCCAGCAGTCTCGGACAGGGGGTCCACAATGAGCAGTTCTTC
TRBV30	.	.	TRBJ1-2	CAWRRGITVVCGYTF	TGTGCCTGGAGGAGAGGGATTACGGTCGTTTGTGGCTACACCTTC
TRBV2	.	TRBD1	TRBJ2-7	CATETSGTGSVGQYF	TGTGCCACCGAGACTTCCGGGACAGGGTCGGTTGGGCAGTACTTC
TRBV27	.	TRBD2	TRBJ2-2	CASSSSGGAFTGELFF	TGTGCCAGCAGTTCTAGCGGGGGGGCGTTCACCGGGGAGCTGTTTTTT
TRBV5-1	few	.	TRBJ1-4	CASSLVQGSNEKLFF	TGCGCCAGCAGCTTGGTTCAGGGGTCTAATGAAAAACTGTTTTTT
TRBV5-1	.	.	TRBJ2-2	CASSPQSATSGELFF	TGCGCCAGCAGCCCCCAGAGCGCTACCAGCGGGGAGCTGTTTTTT
TRBV19	.	.	TRBJ1-5	CASNRQGSHQPQHF	TGTGCCAGTAATCGGCAGGGGTCTCATCAGCCCCAGCATTTT
TRBV7-3	.	.	TRBJ2-6	CASSSNSGANVLTF	TGTGCCAGCAGCTCTAACTCTGGGGCCAACGTCCTGACTTTC
TRBV12-5	.	.	TRBJ1-1	CASGLGGLSTEAFF	TGTGCTAGTGGTTTGGGAGGGTTGAGCACTGAAGCTTTCTTT
TRBV5-1	few	.	TRBJ1-3	CASSEDSRGNTIYF	TGCGCCAGCAGCGAGGACAGCCGGGGAAACACCATATATTTT
TRBV7-6	few	TRBD1	TRBJ2-7	CASSLGSGTGGPIYEQYF	TGTGCCAGCAGCTTAGGGTCCGGGACAGGGGGTCCGATCTACGAGCAGTACTTC